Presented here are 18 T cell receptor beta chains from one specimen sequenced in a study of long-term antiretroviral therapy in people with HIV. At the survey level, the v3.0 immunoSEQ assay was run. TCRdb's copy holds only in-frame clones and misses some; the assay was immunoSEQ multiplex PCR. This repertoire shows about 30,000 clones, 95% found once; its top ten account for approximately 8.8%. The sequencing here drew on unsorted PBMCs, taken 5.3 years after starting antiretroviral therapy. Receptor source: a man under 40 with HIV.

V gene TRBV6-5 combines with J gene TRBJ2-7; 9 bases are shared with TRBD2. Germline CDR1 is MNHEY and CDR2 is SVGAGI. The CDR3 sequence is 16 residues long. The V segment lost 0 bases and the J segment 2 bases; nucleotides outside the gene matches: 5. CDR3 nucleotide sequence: TGTGCCAGCAGTTACTCGGGGGCTAGCGGGACCTACGAGCAGTACTTC. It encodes CASSYSGASGTYEQYF.

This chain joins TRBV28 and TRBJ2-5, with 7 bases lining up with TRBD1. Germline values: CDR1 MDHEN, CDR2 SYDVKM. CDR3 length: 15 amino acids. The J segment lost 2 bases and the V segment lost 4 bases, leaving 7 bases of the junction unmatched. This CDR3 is CASSSTGTAQETQYF. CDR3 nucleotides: TGTGCCAGCAGTTCCACCGGGACAGCACAAGAGACCCAGTACTTC.

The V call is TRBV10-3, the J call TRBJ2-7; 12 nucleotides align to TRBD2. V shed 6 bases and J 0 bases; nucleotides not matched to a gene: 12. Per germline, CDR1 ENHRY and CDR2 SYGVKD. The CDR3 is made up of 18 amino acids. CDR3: CAIRGPGTSGLSSYEQYF. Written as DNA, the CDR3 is TGTGCCATCAGGGGCCCAGGGACTAGCGGGTTAAGCTCCTACGAGCAGTACTTC.

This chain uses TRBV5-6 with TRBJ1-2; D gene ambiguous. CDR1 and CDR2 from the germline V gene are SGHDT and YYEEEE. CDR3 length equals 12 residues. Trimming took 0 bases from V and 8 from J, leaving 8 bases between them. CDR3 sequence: CASSLAVGGYTF. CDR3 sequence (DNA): TGTGCCAGCAGCTTGGCAGTGGGCGGCTACACCTTC.

CDR3 amino acids: CASSLAGELFF. The DNA of the CDR3 is TGTGCCAGCAGCTTGGCCGGGGAGCTGTTTTTT. The V and J genes are TRBV5-6 and TRBJ2-2; the D is unclear. There are 11 residues in the CDR3. CDR1 is SGHDT, CDR2 YYEEEE, per germline. V shed 0 bases and J shed 6 bases, with 0 bases lying between them.

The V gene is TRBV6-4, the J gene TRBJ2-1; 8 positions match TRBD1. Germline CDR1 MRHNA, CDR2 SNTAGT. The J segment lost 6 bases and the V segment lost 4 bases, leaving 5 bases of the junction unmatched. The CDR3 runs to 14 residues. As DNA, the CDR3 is TGTGCCAGCAGTGCAACAGGGGGAAGCAATGAGCAGTTCTTC. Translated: CASSATGGSNEQFF.

In DNA form, the CDR3 reads TGCGCCAGCAGTATACTTTCGAACACCGGGGAGCTGTTTTTT. Translated: CASSILSNTGELFF. The V call is TRBV5-1, the J call TRBJ2-2; D not certain. Looked up from germline, CDR1 is SGHRS and CDR2 is YFSETQ. Trimming left V 5 bases short and J 0 bases short, with 8 bases between. The CDR3 has 14 amino acids.

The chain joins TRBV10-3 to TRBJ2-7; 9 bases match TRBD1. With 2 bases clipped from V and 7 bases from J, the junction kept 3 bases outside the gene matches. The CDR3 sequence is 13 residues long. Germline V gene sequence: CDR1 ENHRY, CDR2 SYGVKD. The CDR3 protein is CAISETGGIEQYF. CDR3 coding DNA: TGTGCCATCAGTGAGACAGGGGGCATAGAGCAGTACTTC.

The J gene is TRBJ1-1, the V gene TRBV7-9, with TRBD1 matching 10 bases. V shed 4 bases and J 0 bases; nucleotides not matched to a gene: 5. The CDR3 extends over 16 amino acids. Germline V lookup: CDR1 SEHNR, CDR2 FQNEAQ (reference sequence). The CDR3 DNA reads TGTGCCAGCAGCTCGGACAGGGGGGCTTTGAACACTGAAGCTTTCTTT. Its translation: CASSSDRGALNTEAFF.

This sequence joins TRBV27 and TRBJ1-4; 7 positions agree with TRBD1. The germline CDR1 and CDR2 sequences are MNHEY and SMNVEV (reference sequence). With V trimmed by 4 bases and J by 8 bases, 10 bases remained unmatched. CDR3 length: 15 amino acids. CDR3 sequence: CASSSRQGSREKLFF. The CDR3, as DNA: TGTGCCAGCAGTTCAAGACAGGGCTCTCGGGAAAAACTGTTTTTT.

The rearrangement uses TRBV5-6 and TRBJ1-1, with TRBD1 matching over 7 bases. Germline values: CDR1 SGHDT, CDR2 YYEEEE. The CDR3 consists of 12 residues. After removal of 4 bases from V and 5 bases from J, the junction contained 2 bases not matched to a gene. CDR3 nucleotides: TGTGCCAGCAGCGCGGACAGGACTGAAGCTTTCTTT. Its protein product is CASSADRTEAFF. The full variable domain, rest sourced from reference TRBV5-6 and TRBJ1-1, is DAGVTQSPTHLIKTRGQQVTLRCSPKSGHDTVSWYQQALGQGPQFIFQYYEEEERQRGNFPDRFSGHQFPNYSSELNVNALLLGDSALYLCASSADRTEAFFGQGTRLTVV.

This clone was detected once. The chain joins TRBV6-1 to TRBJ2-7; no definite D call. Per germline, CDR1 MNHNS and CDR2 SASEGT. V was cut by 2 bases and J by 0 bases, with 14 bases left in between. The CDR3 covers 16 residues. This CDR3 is CASSEIGFPSSYEQYF. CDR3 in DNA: TGTGCCAGCAGTGAAATAGGGTTTCCGAGCTCCTACGAGCAGTACTTC.

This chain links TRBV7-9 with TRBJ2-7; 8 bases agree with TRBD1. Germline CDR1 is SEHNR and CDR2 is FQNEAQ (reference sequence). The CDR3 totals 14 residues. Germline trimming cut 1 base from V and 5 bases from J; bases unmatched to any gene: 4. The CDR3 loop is CASSLETGVDEQYF. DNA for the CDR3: TGTGCCAGCAGCTTAGAGACAGGGGTGGACGAGCAGTACTTC.

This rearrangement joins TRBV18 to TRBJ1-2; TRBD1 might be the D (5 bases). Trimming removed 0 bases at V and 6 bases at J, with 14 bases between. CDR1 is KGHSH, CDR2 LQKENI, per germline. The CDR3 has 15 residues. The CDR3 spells CASSPPRGKEDGYTF. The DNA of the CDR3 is TGTGCCAGCTCACCACCGCGGGGGAAGGAGGATGGCTACACCTTC.

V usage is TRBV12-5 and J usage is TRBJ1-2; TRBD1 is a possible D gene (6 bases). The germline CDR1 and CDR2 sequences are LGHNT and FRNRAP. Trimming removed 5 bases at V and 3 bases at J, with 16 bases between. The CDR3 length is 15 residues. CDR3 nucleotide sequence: TGTGCTAGTGGTCCCCCCCCGGACAGAGACTATGGCTACACCTTC. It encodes CASGPPPDRDYGYTF.

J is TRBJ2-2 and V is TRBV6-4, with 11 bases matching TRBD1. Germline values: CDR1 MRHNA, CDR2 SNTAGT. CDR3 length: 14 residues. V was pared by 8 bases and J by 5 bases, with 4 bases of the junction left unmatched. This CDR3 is CASRDRGRTGELFF. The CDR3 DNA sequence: TGTGCCAGCCGGGACAGGGGGAGAACCGGGGAGCTGTTTTTT.

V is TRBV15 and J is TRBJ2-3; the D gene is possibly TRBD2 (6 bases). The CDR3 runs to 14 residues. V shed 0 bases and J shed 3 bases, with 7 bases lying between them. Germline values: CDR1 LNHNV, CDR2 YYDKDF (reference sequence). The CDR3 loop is CATSRDRETDTQYF. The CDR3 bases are TGTGCCACCAGCAGAGATCGGGAGACAGATACGCAGTATTTT.

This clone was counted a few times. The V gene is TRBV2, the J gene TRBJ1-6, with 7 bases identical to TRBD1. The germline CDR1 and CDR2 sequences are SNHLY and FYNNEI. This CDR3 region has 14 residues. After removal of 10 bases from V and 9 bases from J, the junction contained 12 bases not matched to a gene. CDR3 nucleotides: TGTGCCATCTTAGGCCAGGGGGTCGTTTCACCCCTCCACTTT. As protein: CAILGQGVVSPLHF.